Below, 3 T cell receptor beta chains from the same sample are listed, as sequenced in a study of blood T cell repertoires in COVID-19. The repertoire was sequenced with immunoSEQ multiplex PCR; TCRdb's copy has only in-frame clones and lacks some. The sample lists some 350,000 clones, around 87% occurring once. The source material was PBMCs or T cells enriched from blood (not recorded which). The receptors derive from a woman under 40 who had recovered from COVID-19.

This chain connects TRBV5-6 to TRBJ1-1; 7 bases line up with TRBD1. This CDR3 is built from 14 residues. After removal of 4 bases from V and 1 base from J, the junction contained 4 bases not matched to a gene. The germline V gene encodes CDR1 SGHDT and CDR2 YYEEEE. The CDR3 DNA reads as TGTGCCAGCAGCCGGGGACAGCGGAACACTGAAGCTTTCTTT. Translating gives CASSRGQRNTEAFF.

The J gene is TRBJ1-6, the V gene TRBV9; no clear D. Trimming removed 3 bases from V and 7 bases from J, with 17 bases in between. CDR3 length equals 16 residues. The germline gives CDR1 SGDLS, CDR2 YYNGEE. As DNA, the CDR3 is TGTGCCAGCAGCGCCTCATCCGGACTTACGAATTCACCCCTCCACTTT. This encodes CASSASSGLTNSPLHF.

The rearrangement joins TRBV6-4 to TRBJ2-3; the D gene is possibly TRBD2 (6 bases). V lost 5 bases, J lost 3 bases, and 9 bases lay in between. CDR1 is MRHNA, CDR2 SNTAGT, per germline. The length of the CDR3 is 13 residues. The CDR3 region has the DNA TGTGCCAGCAGTAAGGAGGGTACAGATACGCAGTATTTT. This translates into CASSKEGTDTQYF.